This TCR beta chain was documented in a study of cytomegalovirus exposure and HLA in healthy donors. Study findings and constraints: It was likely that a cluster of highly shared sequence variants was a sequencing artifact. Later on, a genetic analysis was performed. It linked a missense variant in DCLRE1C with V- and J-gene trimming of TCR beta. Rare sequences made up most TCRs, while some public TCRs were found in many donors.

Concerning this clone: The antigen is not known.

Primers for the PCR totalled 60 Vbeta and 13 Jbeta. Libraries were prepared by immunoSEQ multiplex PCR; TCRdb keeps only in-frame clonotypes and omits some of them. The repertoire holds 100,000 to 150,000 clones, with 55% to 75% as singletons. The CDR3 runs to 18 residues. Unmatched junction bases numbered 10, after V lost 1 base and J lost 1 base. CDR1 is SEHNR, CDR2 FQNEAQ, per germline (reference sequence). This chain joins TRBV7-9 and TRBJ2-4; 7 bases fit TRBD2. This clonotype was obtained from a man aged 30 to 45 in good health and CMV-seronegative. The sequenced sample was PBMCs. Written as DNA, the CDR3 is TGTGCCAGCAGCTTAGTCGCGGGGGTAATTTTGGCCAAAAACATTCAGTACTTC. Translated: CASSLVAGVILAKNIQYF.